This T cell receptor beta chain originates from a study of T cells in Graves' hyperthyroidism and ophthalmopathy. The CDR3 regions of TCR beta were amplified from RNA transcripts. Researchers ran a first-round RT-PCR on the TCR CDR3 using the HTBI primer set. Each CDR3 protein is one row after TCRdb ran MiXCR on the multiplex PCR reads. The data show 90,000 to 120,000 distinct CDR3 sequences, approximately 15% seen once. Trimming removed 3 bases from V and 4 bases from J, with 18 bases in between. This CDR3 region has 15 residues. Germline V gives CDR1 DFQATT, CDR2 SNEGSKA (reference sequence). The TCR comes from a woman aged 45 to 65 with Graves' hyperthyroidism. J is TRBJ2-5 and V is TRBV20-1, with D perhaps TRBD1 or TRBD2 (6 bases each). The sequenced sample was blood. The DNA for the CDR3 is TGCAGTGCTAGGCGGCCGGAGGGGGTCCCAGAGACCCAGTACTTC. This codes for CSARRPEGVPETQYF.